What follows is one TCR beta chain and its context. The sample originates from a study of blood T cell repertoires in COVID-19. Study-level background: Specimens from acute and convalescent COVID-19 originated in the United States, Italy and Spain. T cells, B-cell-depleted T cells, or PBMCs provided the cDNA or gDNA that served as material.

V lost 5 bases and J lost 1, with 14 bases in between. Germline V gene sequence: CDR1 SGHRS, CDR2 YFSETQ. CDR3 length equals 15 residues. In the original workflow: Reference gene primers were amplified, and this amplification served to estimate nucleated cell counts. Here immunoSEQ multiplex PCR was the method, and the copy in TCRdb shows in-frame clones only, minus some. That table is the source of V, J and clone size, and D and trimming were worked out from the DNA. The repertoire has 200,000 to 300,000 clones, about 83% of them found once; the top ten carry 5.5%. This receptor was taken from a human donor in a cohort sampled during active COVID-19. Sample: peripheral blood. The chain recombines TRBV5-1 with TRBJ2-3, with a possible D match to TRBD2 (6 bases). CDR3 residues: CASRPGVLGTDTQYF. CDR3 coding DNA: TGCGCCAGCAGGCCGGGGGTTTTGGGCACAGATACGCAGTATTTT.